This TCR beta chain comes out of a study of blood T cell repertoires in COVID-19 (dated by TCRdb to 2018 to 2021). About the investigation overall: Collaborator samples came from the United States, Italy and Spain and covered acute and convalescent phases of COVID-19. The material from the prospective study consisted of cDNA or gDNA derived from T cells, B-cell-depleted T cells, or PBMCs. Deeply sampled blood TCRbeta repertoires from subjects exposed to, actively infected with, or recovered from COVID-19 were included in the dataset. A freely available public database, intended as a resource for researchers studying the immune response to SARS-CoV-2, is where the repertoires were released. Samples came from the ongoing ImmuneRACE study (first 160 participants) plus 1,254 subjects from 6 global collaborators. Sample metadata almost always included a de-identified subject ID, COVID-19 status, age in years and sex. HLA class I and class II types, where available, came from metadata supplied by the sample provider rather than from assay-based typing.

For this clone: Its specific antigen is unknown. No much larger clone is present one base from it, and per-base qualities are unavailable.

What the work shows at the level of the full study, not this receptor alone: The amount of clinical and demographic metadata varied by source and participant and was provided uncurated.

Collaborating institutions collected whole blood in K2EDTA tubes following their own protocols. Collaborator samples were shipped for TCRbeta analysis as frozen whole blood, isolated PBMCs, or DNA extracted from either sample type. V is shortened by 8 bases, J by 0 bases, and the region joining them spans 14 bases. The germline V gene specifies MDHEN as CDR1 and SYDVKM as CDR2. Reading from cysteine to phenylalanine, the CDR3 counts 14 amino acids. Only the CDR3 region is kept as DNA, spanning 42 bases read in frame from base 1. The immunoSEQ Assay, a bias-controlled multiplex PCR, was used to amplify TCRbeta CDR3 regions from genomic DNA. As for how the authors treated the data: The number of nucleated cells in each sample was estimated by amplification of reference gene primers within the assay. Sequence reads were collapsed and filtered to measure the absolute abundance of every unique TCRbeta CDR3 rearrangement. Productive Simpson clonality was computed per sample as the square root of Simpson's diversity index over productive rearrangements. TCRdb took over this immuneACCESS table, retaining in-frame rearrangements with V and J assigned. Such tables are incomplete; in checked studies, under half of the missing clones stem from an unresolved V gene, and the remainder is unexplained. Clonal size and the V and J genes are those of that table, whereas D and trimming came from the DNA. Recorded for this sample are 200,000 to 300,000 clones; about four fifths of them occurred a single time. Around 9.6% of the sample belongs to the ten largest clones.

What was sequenced was peripheral blood. This receptor chain uses TRBV28 and TRBJ2-7, with TRBD2 as a weak D call on 5 bases. The source is a woman older than 75 with acute or convalescent COVID-19. The CDR3 amino acid sequence is: CASGLSFRSYEQYF. In nucleotides, the sequence is TGTGCCAGCGGACTTAGCTTCCGCTCCTACGAGCAGTACTTC.